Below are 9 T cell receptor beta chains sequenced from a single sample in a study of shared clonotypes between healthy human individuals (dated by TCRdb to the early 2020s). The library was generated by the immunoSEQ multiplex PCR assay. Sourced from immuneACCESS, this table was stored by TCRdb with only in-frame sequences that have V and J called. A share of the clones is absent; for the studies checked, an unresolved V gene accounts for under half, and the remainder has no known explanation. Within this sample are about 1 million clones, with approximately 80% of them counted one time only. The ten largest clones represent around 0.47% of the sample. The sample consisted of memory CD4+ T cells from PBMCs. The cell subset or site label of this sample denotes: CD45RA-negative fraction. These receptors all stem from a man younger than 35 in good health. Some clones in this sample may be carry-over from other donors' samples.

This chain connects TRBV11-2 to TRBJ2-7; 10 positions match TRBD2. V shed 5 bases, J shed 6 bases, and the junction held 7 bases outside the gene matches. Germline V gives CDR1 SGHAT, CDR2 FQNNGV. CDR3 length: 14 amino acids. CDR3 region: CASSGAGGRGEQYF. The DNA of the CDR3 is TGTGCCAGCAGCGGAGCGGGAGGGCGGGGCGAGCAGTACTTC.

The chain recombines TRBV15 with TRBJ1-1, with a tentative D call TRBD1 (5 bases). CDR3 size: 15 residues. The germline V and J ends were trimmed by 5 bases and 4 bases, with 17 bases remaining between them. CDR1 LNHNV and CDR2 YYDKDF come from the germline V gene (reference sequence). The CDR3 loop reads CATSGGDRVGTEAFF. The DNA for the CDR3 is TGTGCCACCAGCGGGGGGGATAGAGTGGGCACTGAAGCTTTCTTT.

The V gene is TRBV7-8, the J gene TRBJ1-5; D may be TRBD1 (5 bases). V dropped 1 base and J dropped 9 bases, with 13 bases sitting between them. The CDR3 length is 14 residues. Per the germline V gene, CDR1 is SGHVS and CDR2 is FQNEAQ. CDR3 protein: CASSLGAGPTPQHF. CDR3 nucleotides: TGTGCCAGCAGCTTAGGCGCAGGGCCTACGCCCCAGCATTTT.

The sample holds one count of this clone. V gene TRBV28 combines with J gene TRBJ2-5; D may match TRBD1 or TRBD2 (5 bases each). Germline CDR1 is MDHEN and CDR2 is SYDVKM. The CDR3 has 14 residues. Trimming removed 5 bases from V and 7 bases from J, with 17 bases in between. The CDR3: CASSLRDHRGTQYF. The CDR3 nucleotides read TGTGCCAGCAGTCTCCGGGACCACCGGGGGACCCAGTACTTC.

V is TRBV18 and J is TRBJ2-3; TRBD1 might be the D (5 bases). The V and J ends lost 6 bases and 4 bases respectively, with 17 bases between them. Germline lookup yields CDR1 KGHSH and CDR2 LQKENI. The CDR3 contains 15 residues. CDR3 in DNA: TGTGCCAGCTCCGCCGAAAGGGGATTTCCAGATACGCAGTATTTT. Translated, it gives CASSAERGFPDTQYF.

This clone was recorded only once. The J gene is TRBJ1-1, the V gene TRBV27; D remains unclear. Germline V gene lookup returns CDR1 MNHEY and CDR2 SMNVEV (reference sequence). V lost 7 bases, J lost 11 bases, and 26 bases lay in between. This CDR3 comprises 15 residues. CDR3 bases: TGTGCCAGCATCGCCATTAACCGTCCCCTTCTTCGGGCTTTCTTT. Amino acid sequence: CASIAINRPLLRAFF.

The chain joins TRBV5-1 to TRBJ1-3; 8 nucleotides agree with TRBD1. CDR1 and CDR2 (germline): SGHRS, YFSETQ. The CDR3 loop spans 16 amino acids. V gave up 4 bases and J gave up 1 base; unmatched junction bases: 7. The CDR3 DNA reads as TGCGCCAGCAGCACGGCACAGGGGGGATCTGGAAACACCATATATTTT. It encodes CASSTAQGGSGNTIYF.

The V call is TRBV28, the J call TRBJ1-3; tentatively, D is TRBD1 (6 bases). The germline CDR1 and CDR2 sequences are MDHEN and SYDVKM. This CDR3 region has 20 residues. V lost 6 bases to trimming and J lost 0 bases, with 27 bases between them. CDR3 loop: CASSRTGGYTYSYSGNTIYF. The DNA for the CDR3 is TGTGCCAGCAGCCGGACGGGGGGCTATACCTACTCCTACTCTGGAAACACCATATATTTT.

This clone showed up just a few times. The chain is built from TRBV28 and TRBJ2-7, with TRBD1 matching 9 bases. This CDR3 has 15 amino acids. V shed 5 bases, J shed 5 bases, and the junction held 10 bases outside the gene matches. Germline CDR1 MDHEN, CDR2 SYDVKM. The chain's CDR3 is CASSGHGTGNNEQYF. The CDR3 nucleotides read TGTGCCAGCAGTGGGCATGGGACAGGGAATAACGAGCAGTACTTC.